The source of this T cell receptor beta chain is a study of siplizumab effects on memory and regulatory T cells. Findings of the study overall: Under siplizumab, alloreactive sequences traced to unstimulated CD4+ memory cells were significantly reduced. Many proliferating CD4+ or CD8+ clones remained unclassified. Roughly 75-97% of them could not be assigned either a naive or a memory phenotype.

Germline lookup yields CDR1 SEHNR and CDR2 FQNEAQ (reference sequence). V dropped 6 bases and J dropped 0 bases, with 9 bases sitting between them. The CDR3 has 13 residues. Assay used: immunoSEQ multiplex PCR; TCRdb lists only in-frame clones, some missing. The repertoire has 94,000 or so clones, roughly 93% of them found once; the top ten carry 6% to 7%. Points on this clone: Its specificity is unknown.

The chain joins TRBV7-9 to TRBJ2-7, with TRBD1 as a possible D gene (5 bases). The sequence derives from a human donor in good health. Sample: CD8+ T cells sorted from blood. CDR3 DNA sequence: TGTGCCAGCAGACAGGACAACTCCTACGAGCAGTACTTC. Its protein is CASRQDNSYEQYF.